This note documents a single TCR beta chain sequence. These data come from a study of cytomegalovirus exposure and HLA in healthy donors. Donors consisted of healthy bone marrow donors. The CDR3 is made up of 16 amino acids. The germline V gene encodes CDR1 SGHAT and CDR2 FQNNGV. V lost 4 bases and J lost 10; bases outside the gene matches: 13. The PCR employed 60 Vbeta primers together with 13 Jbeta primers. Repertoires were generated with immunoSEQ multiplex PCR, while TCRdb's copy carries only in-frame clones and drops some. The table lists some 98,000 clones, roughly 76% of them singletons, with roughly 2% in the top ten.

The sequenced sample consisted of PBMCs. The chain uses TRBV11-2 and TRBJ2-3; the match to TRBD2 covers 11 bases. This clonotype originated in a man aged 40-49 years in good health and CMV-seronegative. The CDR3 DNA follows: TGTGCCAGCAGCTCCGGGACTAGCGGAGGGGAAGGGGCGCAGTATTTT. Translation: CASSSGTSGGEGAQYF.